The following is a TCR beta chain sequence with its context. Its antigen is not known. Amplified TCR beta CDR3 regions came from RNA transcripts. Initially, a first-round RT-PCR of the TCR CDR3 employed the HTBI primer set. Each CDR3 protein gets one entry after TCRdb re-called the multiplex PCR reads with MiXCR. The sample shows about 660,000 distinct CDR3 sequences, about 45% of them seen only once. The source of the sample is a study of T cells in Graves' hyperthyroidism and ophthalmopathy. Overall study findings and caveats: Most thyroid clonotypes expanded above 0.001 appeared in blood too.

CDR1 LNHNV and CDR2 YYDKDF come from the germline V gene (reference sequence). Between the trimmed V and J ends, which lost 3 bases and 2 bases, there was a span of 14 bases. The CDR3 contains 16 residues. The source of this sequence is an adult man with Graves' disease, either hyperthyroidism or ophthalmopathy (not recorded which). Sequencing used peripheral blood or thyroid tissue (not recorded which). This chain links TRBV15 with TRBJ1-5; unclear D gene. The CDR3 is CATSSYVGYGNQPQHF. CDR3 DNA sequence: TGTGCCACCAGCAGTTACGTAGGTTATGGCAATCAGCCCCAGCATTTT.